Listed below are T cell receptor beta chains from one sample, sequenced in a study of immune evolution from preneoplasia to lung adenocarcinoma. Data came from immunoSEQ multiplex PCR; TCRdb stores just in-frame clones and leaves some out. The table lists 2,000 or so clones, under 90% of them singletons. The sequenced sample was FFPE invasive lung adenocarcinoma tissue. The receptors shown here come from a person in their fifties with lung adenocarcinoma. Both conserved end residues are part of each CDR3. D genes are given only for firm matches.

>.|TRBJ2-3|TRBV5-6|14
TGTGCCAGCAGCTCGTCTAAAGGGTCAGATACGCAGTATTTT
CASSSSKGSDTQYF
>.|TRBJ2-1|TRBV10-3|17
TGTGCCATCAGTGGAACTAGCCCAAGAGACCGCTACAATGAGCAGTTCTTC
CAISGTSPRDRYNEQFF
>TRBD2|TRBJ2-3|TRBV2|16
TGTGCCAGCAGTGAAGCGACTAGCGGGGGGTCAGATACGCAGTATTTT
CASSEATSGGSDTQYF
>.|TRBJ2-7|TRBV18|14
TGTGCCAGCTCACCACCACGGAACCCCTACGAGCAGTACTTC
CASSPPRNPYEQYF
>.|TRBJ1-6|TRBV2|15
TGTGCCAGCAAGGCGGGGGCGGCCTATAATTCACCCCTCCACTTT
CASKAGAAYNSPLHF
>.|TRBJ2-1|TRBV28|11
TGTGCCAGCAGCTCCAACAATGAGCAGTTCTTC
CASSSNNEQFF
>TRBD2|TRBJ2-1|TRBV7-6|16
TGTGCCAGCAGCTTGTCAGCGGGGAGCTCCTACAATGAGCAGTTCTTC
CASSLSAGSSYNEQFF
>.|TRBJ1-6|TRBV28|14
TGTGCCAGCAGTTTTGGGCAGGGACGTTCACCCCTCCACTTT
CASSFGQGRSPLHF
>TRBD1|TRBJ2-1|TRBV5-1|15
TGCGCCAGCAGCTCTGGACAGGGTAACTACAATGAGCAGTTCTTC
CASSSGQGNYNEQFF
>.|TRBJ2-1|TRBV7-9|14
TGTGCCAGCAGCTTAGATTGGTCAATCAATGAGCAGTTCTTC
CASSLDWSINEQFF